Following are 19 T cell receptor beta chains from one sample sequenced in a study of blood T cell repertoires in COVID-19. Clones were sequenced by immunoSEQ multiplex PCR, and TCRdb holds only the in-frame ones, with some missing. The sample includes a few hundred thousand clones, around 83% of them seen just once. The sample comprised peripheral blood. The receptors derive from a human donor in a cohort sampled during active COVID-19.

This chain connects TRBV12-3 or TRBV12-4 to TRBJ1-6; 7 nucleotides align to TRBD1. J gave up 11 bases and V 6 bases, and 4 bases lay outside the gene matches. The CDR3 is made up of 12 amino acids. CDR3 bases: TGTGCCAGCAGGACAGGGAATACACCCCTCCACTTT. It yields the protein CASRTGNTPLHF.

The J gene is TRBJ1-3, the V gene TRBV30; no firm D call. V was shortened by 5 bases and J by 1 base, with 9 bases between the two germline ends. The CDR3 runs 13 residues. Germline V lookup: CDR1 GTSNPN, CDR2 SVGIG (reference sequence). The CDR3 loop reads CAWGTGSGNTIYF. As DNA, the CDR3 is TGTGCCTGGGGTACCGGGTCTGGAAACACCATATATTTT.

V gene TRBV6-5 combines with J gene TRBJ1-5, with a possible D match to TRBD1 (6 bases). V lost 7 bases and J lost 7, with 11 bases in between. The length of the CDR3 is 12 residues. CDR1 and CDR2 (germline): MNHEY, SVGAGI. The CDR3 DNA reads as TGTGCCAGCAAGGGGGGGGTCCAGCCCCAGCATTTT. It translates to CASKGGVQPQHF.

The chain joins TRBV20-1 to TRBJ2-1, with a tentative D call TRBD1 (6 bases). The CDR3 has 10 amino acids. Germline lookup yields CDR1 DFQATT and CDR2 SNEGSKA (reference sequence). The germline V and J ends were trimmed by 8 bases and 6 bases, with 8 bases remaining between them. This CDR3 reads CSPRGNEQFF. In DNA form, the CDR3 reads TGCAGTCCCAGGGGCAATGAGCAGTTCTTC.

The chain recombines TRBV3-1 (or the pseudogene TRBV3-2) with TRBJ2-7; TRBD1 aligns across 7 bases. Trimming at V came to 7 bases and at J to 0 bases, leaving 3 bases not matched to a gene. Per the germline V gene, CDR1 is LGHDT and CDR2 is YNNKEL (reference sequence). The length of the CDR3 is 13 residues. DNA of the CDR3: TGTGCCAGCAAACGGACAGGCTCCTACGAGCAGTACTTC. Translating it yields CASKRTGSYEQYF.

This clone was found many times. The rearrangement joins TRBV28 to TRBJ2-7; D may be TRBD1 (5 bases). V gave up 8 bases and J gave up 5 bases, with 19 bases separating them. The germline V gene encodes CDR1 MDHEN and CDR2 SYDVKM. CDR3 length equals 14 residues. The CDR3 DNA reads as TGTGCCAGCTGTGGGCCAGGGTGGAAGGACGAGCAGTACTTC. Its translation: CASCGPGWKDEQYF.

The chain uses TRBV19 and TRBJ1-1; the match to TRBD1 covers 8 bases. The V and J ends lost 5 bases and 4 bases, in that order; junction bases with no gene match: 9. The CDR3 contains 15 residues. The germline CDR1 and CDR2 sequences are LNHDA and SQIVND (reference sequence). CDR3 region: CASSLTGQGGTEAFF. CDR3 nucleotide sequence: TGTGCCAGTAGTTTAACAGGACAGGGCGGCACTGAAGCTTTCTTT.

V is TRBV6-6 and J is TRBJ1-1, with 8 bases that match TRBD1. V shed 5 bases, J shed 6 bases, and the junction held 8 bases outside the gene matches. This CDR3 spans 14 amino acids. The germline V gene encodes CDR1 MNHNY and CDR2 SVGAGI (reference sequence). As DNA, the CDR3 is TGTGCCAGCAGTCCTATCGGACAGGGCCCTGAAGCTTTCTTT. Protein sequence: CASSPIGQGPEAFF.

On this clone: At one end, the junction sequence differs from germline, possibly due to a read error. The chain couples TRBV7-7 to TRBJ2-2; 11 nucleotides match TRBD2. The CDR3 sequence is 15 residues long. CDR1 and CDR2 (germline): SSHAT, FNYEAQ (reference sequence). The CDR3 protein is CASSFRLAGPGELFF. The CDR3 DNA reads TGTGCTAGCAGCTTCAGACTAGCGGGGCCCGGGGAGCTGTTTTTT. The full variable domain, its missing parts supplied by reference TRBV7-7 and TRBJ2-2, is GAGVSQSPRYKVTKRGQDVTLRCDPISSHATLYWYQQALGQGPEFLTYFNYEAQPDKSGLPSDRFSAERPEGSISTLTIQRTEQRDSAMYRCASSFRLAGPGELFFGEGSRLTVL.

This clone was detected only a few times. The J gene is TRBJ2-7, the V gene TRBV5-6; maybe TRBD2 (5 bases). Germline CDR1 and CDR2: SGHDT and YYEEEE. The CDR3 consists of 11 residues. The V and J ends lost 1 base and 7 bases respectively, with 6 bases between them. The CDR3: CASSLRREQYF. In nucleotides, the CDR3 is TGTGCCAGCAGCTTGCGGAGGGAGCAGTACTTC.

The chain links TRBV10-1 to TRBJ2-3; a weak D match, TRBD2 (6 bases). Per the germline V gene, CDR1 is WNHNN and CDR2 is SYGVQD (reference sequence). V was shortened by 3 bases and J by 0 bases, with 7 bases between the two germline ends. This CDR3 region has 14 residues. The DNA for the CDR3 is TGCGCCAGCAGTGATCTAGCGAGCACAGATACGCAGTATTTT. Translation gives CASSDLASTDTQYF.

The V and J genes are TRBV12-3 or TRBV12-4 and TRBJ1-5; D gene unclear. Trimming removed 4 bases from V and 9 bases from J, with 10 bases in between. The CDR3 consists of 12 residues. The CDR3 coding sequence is TGTGCCAGCAGTTCTCCCTCGGGGCCCCAGCATTTT. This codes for CASSSPSGPQHF.

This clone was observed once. CDR3 residues: CASSEGGISYEQYF. The DNA for the CDR3 is TGTGCCAGCAGTGAAGGGGGCATTTCCTACGAGCAGTACTTC. V gene TRBV6-1 combines with J gene TRBJ2-7; tentative D call: TRBD1 (5 bases). The germline gives CDR1 MNHNS, CDR2 SASEGT. The CDR3 loop spans 14 amino acids. The V end lost 1 base, the J end lost 1 base, and 8 bases lay between the germline ends.

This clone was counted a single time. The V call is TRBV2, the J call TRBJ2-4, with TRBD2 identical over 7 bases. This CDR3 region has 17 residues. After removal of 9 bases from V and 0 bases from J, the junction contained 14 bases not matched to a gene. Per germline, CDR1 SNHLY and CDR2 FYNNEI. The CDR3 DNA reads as TGTGCCAGGTGGGAGGGCCTTCCGTTTGTAGCCAAAAACATTCAGTACTTC. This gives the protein CARWEGLPFVAKNIQYF.

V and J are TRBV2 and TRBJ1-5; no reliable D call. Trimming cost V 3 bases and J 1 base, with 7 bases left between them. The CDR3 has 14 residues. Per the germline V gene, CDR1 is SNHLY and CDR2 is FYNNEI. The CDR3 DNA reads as TGTGCCAGCAGTGACAATTTGAGCAATCAGCCCCAGCATTTT. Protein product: CASSDNLSNQPQHF.

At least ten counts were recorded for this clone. In DNA form, the CDR3 reads TGTGCCAGCAGGAGGGGACTAGCGACAAACACAGATACGCAGTATTTT. Protein product: CASRRGLATNTDTQYF. The genes are TRBV5-8 and TRBJ2-3; 10 bases map to TRBD2. Germline CDR1 is SGHTS and CDR2 is YDEGEE. The CDR3 extends over 16 amino acids. Unmatched junction bases numbered 8, after V lost 5 bases and J lost 2 bases.

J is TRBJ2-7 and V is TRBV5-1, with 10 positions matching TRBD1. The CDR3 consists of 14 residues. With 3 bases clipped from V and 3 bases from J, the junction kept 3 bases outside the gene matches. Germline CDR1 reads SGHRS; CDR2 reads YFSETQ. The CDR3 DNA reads TGCGCCAGCAGCTACCGGGACAGGGGCTACGAGCAGTACTTC. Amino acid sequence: CASSYRDRGYEQYF.

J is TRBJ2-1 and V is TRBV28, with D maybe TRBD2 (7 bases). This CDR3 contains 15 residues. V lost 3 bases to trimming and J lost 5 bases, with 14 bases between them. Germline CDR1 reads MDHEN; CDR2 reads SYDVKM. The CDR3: CASSLGGLGHNEQFF. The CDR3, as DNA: TGTGCCAGCAGTTTGGGGGGGCTAGGTCACAATGAGCAGTTCTTC.

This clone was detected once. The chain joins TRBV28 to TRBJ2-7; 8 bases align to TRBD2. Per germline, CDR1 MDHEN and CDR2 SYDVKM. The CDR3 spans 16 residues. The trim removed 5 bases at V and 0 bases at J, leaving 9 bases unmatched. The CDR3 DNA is TGTGCCAGCAGTACCCCGGGGGGGATTCCCTCCTACGAGCAGTACTTC. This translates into CASSTPGGIPSYEQYF.